Each of the 28 T cell receptor beta chains below was sequenced from the same sample in a study of blood T cell repertoires in COVID-19. The method was immunoSEQ multiplex PCR; TCRdb's version includes in-frame clones alone and lacks a portion of them. The sample has 200,000 or so clones; 84% are singletons. Sequencing was performed on peripheral blood. The receptors here all came from a human donor in a cohort sampled during active COVID-19.

The V gene is TRBV30, the J gene TRBJ1-1; D not resolved. Germline values: CDR1 GTSNPN, CDR2 SVGIG (reference sequence). CDR3 length equals 11 residues. V shed 4 bases and J shed 6 bases, with 9 bases lying between them. The DNA for the CDR3 is TGTGCCTGGAACCTTAGCCCTGAAGCTTTCTTT. Translated, it gives CAWNLSPEAFF.

The chain is built from TRBV11-2 and TRBJ2-7; a weak D match, TRBD2 (6 bases). CDR1 SGHAT and CDR2 FQNNGV come from the germline V gene. Trimming removed 5 bases from V and 3 bases from J, with 14 bases in between. The CDR3 runs to 14 residues. This CDR3 reads CASSGGVGVYEQYF. CDR3 nucleotides: TGTGCCAGCAGCGGAGGGGTGGGAGTCTACGAGCAGTACTTC.

This chain joins TRBV30 and TRBJ2-3; D possibly corresponds to TRBD1 (5 bases). This CDR3 is built from 14 residues. Germline V lookup: CDR1 GTSNPN, CDR2 SVGIG (reference sequence). The V end lost 0 bases, the J end lost 3 bases, and 10 bases lay between the germline ends. This CDR3 is CAWSVGAATDTQYF. The CDR3 DNA reads as TGTGCCTGGAGTGTAGGGGCGGCAACAGATACGCAGTATTTT.

CDR3 residues: CASSAQGRGEQYV. The CDR3 coding sequence is TGTGCCAGCAGCGCCCAGGGTCGTGGCGAGCAGTACGTC. The chain joins TRBV7-9 to TRBJ2-7; possible D gene TRBD1, 5 bases. The CDR3 is made up of 13 amino acids. Germline V gene sequence: CDR1 SEHNR, CDR2 FQNEAQ (reference sequence). Trimming removed 5 bases at V and 6 bases at J, with 14 bases between.

The gene calls are TRBV6-1 and TRBJ2-7; D not resolved. Germline V CDR1 and CDR2: MNHNS, SASEGT. The V and J ends lost 3 bases and 4 bases respectively, with 16 bases between them. The CDR3 is 15 amino acids. The chain's CDR3 is CASSDANRQVYEQYV. The CDR3 DNA reads TGTGCCAGCAGTGACGCCAATAGGCAGGTATACGAGCAGTACGTC.

The chain joins TRBV19 to TRBJ2-2; 13 bases agree with TRBD2. J was trimmed by 12 bases and V by 5 bases; bases with no gene match: 9. The length of the CDR3 is 15 residues. Germline values: CDR1 LNHDA, CDR2 SQIVND (reference sequence). CDR3 residues: CASSPQGLAGLKLFF. Written as DNA, the CDR3 is TGTGCCAGTAGTCCCCAGGGACTAGCGGGGTTGAAGCTGTTTTTT.

The chain has TRBV30 and TRBJ1-1; no clear D gene. Germline loops: CDR1 GTSNPN, CDR2 SVGIG (reference sequence). Trimming took 5 bases from V and 0 from J, leaving 13 bases between them. The CDR3 totals 14 residues. Here the CDR3 DNA reads TGTGCCTGGGGGAGGACGGTGATGAACACTGAAGCTTTCTTT. It codes for CAWGRTVMNTEAFF.

The rearrangement links TRBV9 to TRBJ1-2, with 10 bases lining up with TRBD1. The ends lost 2 bases at V and 4 bases at J; junction bases unmatched: 2. The CDR3 consists of 14 residues. Germline V gives CDR1 SGDLS, CDR2 YYNGEE. The CDR3 bases are TGTGCCAGCAGCGTGGGACAGGGGACCTATGGCTACACCTTC. Protein: CASSVGQGTYGYTF.

The chain joins TRBV2 to TRBJ2-6; 7 bases are a match to TRBD1. V was clipped by 7 bases and J by 0 bases; unmatched bases: 9. Germline V lookup: CDR1 SNHLY, CDR2 FYNNEI. CDR3 size: 17 residues. CDR3 sequence: CASTRDSVHSGANVLTF. CDR3 nucleotide sequence: TGTGCCAGCACCCGGGACAGCGTTCACTCTGGGGCCAACGTCCTGACTTTC.

The chain combines TRBV11-2 with TRBJ1-4; D is possibly TRBD1 (6 bases). The V end lost 5 bases, the J end lost 4 bases, and 14 bases lay between the germline ends. CDR1 is SGHAT and CDR2 is FQNNGV in the germline V gene. This CDR3 has 15 residues. CDR3 sequence reads: CASSPRDIGNEKLFF. CDR3 nucleotide sequence: TGTGCCAGCAGCCCAAGGGACATCGGTAATGAAAAACTGTTTTTT.

Note on this clone: Its ends do not fully match the called genes, so a read error is possible. The rearrangement uses TRBV7-7 and TRBJ2-5; 7 bases are a match to TRBD1. The CDR3 has 15 residues. The germline CDR1 and CDR2 sequences are SSHAT and FNYEAQ (reference sequence). CDR3 in DNA: TGTGCTAGCAGCCAGAATACAGGGGTCCAAGAGACCCAGTACTTC. Protein: CASSQNTGVQETQYF.

The rearrangement joins TRBV19 to TRBJ2-7; TRBD2 might be the D (6 bases). From germline, CDR1 is LNHDA and CDR2 SQIVND (reference sequence). Trimming stripped 5 bases from V and 3 bases from J, with 17 bases between. There are 15 residues in the CDR3. DNA for the CDR3: TGTGCCAGTAGTCCCCCCCACCAAGCGGGCTACGAGCAGTACTTC. It translates to CASSPPHQAGYEQYF.

The chain employs TRBV10-3 and TRBJ2-7; 8 bases agree with TRBD2. Germline V gene lookup returns CDR1 ENHRY and CDR2 SYGVKD. CDR3 size: 12 residues. With V trimmed by 10 bases and J by 5 bases, 7 bases remained unmatched. This CDR3 reads CATRGLDNEQYF. Here the CDR3 DNA reads TGTGCCACCCGGGGACTAGATAACGAGCAGTACTTC.

The chain is built from TRBV19 and TRBJ2-1, with D perhaps matching TRBD1 (6 bases). Per the germline V gene, CDR1 is LNHDA and CDR2 is SQIVND (reference sequence). Trimming pared 4 bases from V and 2 bases from J, leaving 9 bases between. The CDR3 runs 14 residues. CDR3: CASSTGTPYNEQFF. DNA of the CDR3: TGTGCCAGTAGTACTGGGACACCCTACAATGAGCAGTTCTTC.

The V call is TRBV27, the J call TRBJ2-3, with 8 bases matching TRBD1. J was trimmed by 2 bases and V by 6 bases; bases with no gene match: 7. Germline V gives CDR1 MNHEY, CDR2 SMNVEV (reference sequence). This CDR3 region has 15 residues. The CDR3 region is CASSRTTGVTDTQYF. As DNA, the CDR3 is TGTGCCAGCAGCCGGACGACAGGGGTCACAGATACGCAGTATTTT.

The chain is built from TRBV5-1 and TRBJ2-3, with TRBD1 matching over 9 bases. The CDR3 runs 14 residues. Losses at the gene ends were 3 bases for V and 2 bases for J; bases not matched to a gene: 1. CDR1 is SGHRS, CDR2 YFSETQ, per germline. CDR3 sequence: CASSWTGDTDTQYF. CDR3 DNA: TGCGCCAGCAGCTGGACAGGGGACACAGATACGCAGTATTTT.

The chain combines TRBV4-1 with TRBJ1-3, with D possibly being TRBD1 (6 bases). The V end lost 1 base, the J end lost 1 base, and 11 bases lay between the germline ends. Germline V gene lookup returns CDR1 MGHRA and CDR2 YSYEKL. The CDR3 spans 16 residues. The DNA for the CDR3 is TGCGCCAGCAGCCAAGTCTTCACAGGGTCTGGAAACACCATATATTTT. Protein: CASSQVFTGSGNTIYF.

The chain recombines TRBV12-5 with TRBJ2-5, with 10 nucleotides matching TRBD1. From germline, CDR1 is LGHNT and CDR2 FRNRAP. The CDR3 is 14 residues long. Trimming removed 5 bases from V and 2 bases from J; junction bases left unmatched: 2. CDR3 loop: CASGPGQGQETQYF. The CDR3 DNA sequence: TGTGCTAGTGGTCCGGGACAGGGGCAAGAGACCCAGTACTTC.

V usage is TRBV7-2 and J usage is TRBJ1-1; maybe TRBD1 (5 bases). Germline loops: CDR1 SGHTA, CDR2 FQGNSA. Trimming took 3 bases from V and 1 from J, leaving 6 bases between them. This CDR3 contains 13 residues. DNA for the CDR3: TGTGCCAGCAGCTTTGGGGCGAACACTGAAGCTTTCTTT. It translates to CASSFGANTEAFF.

J is TRBJ2-3 and V is TRBV4-2; TRBD2 is a possible D gene (6 bases). V was pared by 2 bases and J by 4 bases, with 16 bases between. Germline V gene data show CDR1 as LGHNA and CDR2 as YNFKEQ. The CDR3 loop spans 16 amino acids. CDR3 DNA: TGTGCCAGCAGCCAAAAATGGGGCGGGGAGGCAGATACGCAGTATTTT. Translation: CASSQKWGGEADTQYF.

The chain recombines TRBV29-1 with TRBJ2-1; the match to TRBD1 covers 8 bases. Germline CDR1 is SQVTM and CDR2 is ANQGSEA. CDR3 size: 13 residues. The V and J ends lost 6 bases and 10 bases, in that order; junction bases with no gene match: 11. In DNA, the CDR3 is TGCAGCGTAAGATCGACAGGGGAAACCGAGCAGTTCTTC. Its translation: CSVRSTGETEQFF.

This clone turned up a few times. The chain carries TRBV7-9 and TRBJ1-2; tentatively, D is TRBD1 (5 bases). The CDR3 is made up of 14 amino acids. Germline V lookup: CDR1 SEHNR, CDR2 FQNEAQ (reference sequence). Trimming pared 5 bases from V and 7 bases from J, leaving 17 bases between. CDR3 in amino acids: CASSPIQGSGGYTF. The CDR3 region has the DNA TGTGCCAGCAGCCCAATCCAGGGTTCCGGTGGCTACACCTTC.

This chain links TRBV28 with TRBJ2-7; perhaps TRBD1 as D (5 bases). In germline, CDR1 is MDHEN, CDR2 SYDVKM. Trimming shortened V by 5 bases and J by 3 bases, and 8 bases separated the two germline ends. There are 12 residues in the CDR3. The CDR3 DNA reads as TGTGCCAGCAGTGCTAGGGGCTACGAGCAGTACTTC. Amino acids: CASSARGYEQYF.

The chain combines TRBV27 with TRBJ1-1; 7 nucleotides match TRBD1. The CDR3 runs 13 residues. The V gene end was trimmed by 6 bases and the J gene end by 7 bases; junction bases not matched to a gene: 8. CDR1 MNHEY and CDR2 SMNVEV come from the germline V gene (reference sequence). DNA for the CDR3: TGTGCCAGCAGACGATTCAGGGGGAGTGAAGCTTTCTTT. This translates into CASRRFRGSEAFF.

The J gene is TRBJ2-1, the V gene TRBV7-3; TRBD1 might be the D (6 bases). V lost 5 bases and J lost 1, with 12 bases in between. The germline V gene encodes CDR1 SGHTA and CDR2 FQGTGA. The CDR3 consists of 15 residues. The CDR3 DNA sequence: TGTGCCAGCAGCATCAGGGGACCTTCCTACAATGAGCAGTTCTTC. The encoded protein is CASSIRGPSYNEQFF. Based on the CDR3 plus reference TRBV7-3 and TRBJ2-1, the full variable domain is GAGVSQTPSNKVTEKGKYVELRCDPISGHTALYWYRQSLGQGPEFLIYFQGTGAADDSGLPNDRFFAVRPEGSVSTLKIQRTERGDSAVYLCASSIRGPSYNEQFFGPGTRLTVL.

The chain is built from TRBV28 and TRBJ2-1, with D perhaps TRBD1 (5 bases). Germline CDR1 and CDR2: MDHEN and SYDVKM. The V and J ends lost 3 bases and 5 bases respectively, with 14 bases between them. The CDR3 is made up of 15 amino acids. CDR3: CASSFAPQGNNEQFF. The CDR3 DNA reads as TGTGCCAGCAGTTTTGCGCCGCAGGGTAACAATGAGCAGTTCTTC.

The V call is TRBV19, the J call TRBJ2-3; D uncertain. CDR3 length: 15 amino acids. Trimming stripped 4 bases from V and 1 base from J, with 12 bases between. The germline CDR1 and CDR2 sequences are LNHDA and SQIVND (reference sequence). CDR3 region: CASSRNTLGTDTQYF. The CDR3, as DNA: TGTGCCAGTAGTAGAAACACCTTGGGCACAGATACGCAGTATTTT.

The chain uses TRBV4-1 and TRBJ2-2; TRBD2 matches at 13 bases. Unmatched junction bases numbered 10, after V lost 0 bases and J lost 6 bases. Per germline, CDR1 MGHRA and CDR2 YSYEKL. The CDR3 spans 19 residues. The CDR3 protein is CASSQDRGLAGRSPGELFF. Written as DNA, the CDR3 is TGCGCCAGCAGCCAAGATAGGGGACTAGCGGGGCGGAGCCCCGGGGAGCTGTTTTTT.